This T cell receptor (beta chain) is drawn from a study of technical replicates of blood from several donors. Germline values: CDR1 SGHAT, CDR2 FQNNGV. The V and J ends lost 8 bases and 8 bases respectively, with 18 bases between them. This CDR3 region has 13 residues. Profiling relied on immunoSEQ multiplex PCR, and the TCRdb table lists in-frame clones only, not all of them. This table has 65,000 to 95,000 clones, about 98% appearing once. The TCR originated in a human donor in good health. The sequenced sample was T cells isolated from PBMCs. V usage is TRBV11-2 and J usage is TRBJ1-2; possible D gene TRBD1, 6 bases. CDR3 loop: CASSQSPGDGYTF. The CDR3 nucleotides read TGTGCCAGCTCACAGAGCCCAGGGGACGGCTACACCTTC.